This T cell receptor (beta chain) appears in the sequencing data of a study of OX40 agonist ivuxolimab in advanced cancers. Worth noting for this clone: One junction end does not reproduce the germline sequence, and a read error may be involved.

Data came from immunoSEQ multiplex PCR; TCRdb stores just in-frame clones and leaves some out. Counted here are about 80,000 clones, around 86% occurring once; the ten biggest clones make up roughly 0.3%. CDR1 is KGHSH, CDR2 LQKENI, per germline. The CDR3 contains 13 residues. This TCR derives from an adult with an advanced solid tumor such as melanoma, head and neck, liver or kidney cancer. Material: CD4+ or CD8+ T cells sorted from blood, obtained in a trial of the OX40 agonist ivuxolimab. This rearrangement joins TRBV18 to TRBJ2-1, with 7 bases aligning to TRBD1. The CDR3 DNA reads TGTGCCAGCTCACGACAGGGCTACGATGAGCAGTTCTTC. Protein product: CASSRQGYDEQFF.